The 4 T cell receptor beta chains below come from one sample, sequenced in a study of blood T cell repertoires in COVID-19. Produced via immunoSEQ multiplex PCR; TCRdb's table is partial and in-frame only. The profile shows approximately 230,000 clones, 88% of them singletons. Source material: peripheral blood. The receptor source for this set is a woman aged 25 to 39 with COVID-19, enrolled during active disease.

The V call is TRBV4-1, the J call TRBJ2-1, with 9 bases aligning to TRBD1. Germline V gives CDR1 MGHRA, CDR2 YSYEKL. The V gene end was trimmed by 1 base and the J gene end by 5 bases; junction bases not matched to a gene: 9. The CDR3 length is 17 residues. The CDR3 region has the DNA TGCGCCAGCAGCCAAGCCATTGGGGGGACAGGGAACAATGAGCAGTTCTTC. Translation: CASSQAIGGTGNNEQFF.

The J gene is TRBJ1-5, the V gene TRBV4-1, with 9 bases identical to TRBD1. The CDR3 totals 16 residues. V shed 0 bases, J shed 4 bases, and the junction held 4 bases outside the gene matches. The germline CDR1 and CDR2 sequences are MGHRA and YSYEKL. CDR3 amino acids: CASSQDGQGRNQPQHF. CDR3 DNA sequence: TGCGCCAGCAGCCAAGATGGACAGGGGAGGAATCAGCCCCAGCATTTT.

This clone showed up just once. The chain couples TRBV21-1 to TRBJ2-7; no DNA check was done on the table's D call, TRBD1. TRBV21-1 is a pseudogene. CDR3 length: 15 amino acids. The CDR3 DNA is TGTGCCAGCAGCAAACGGACAGGGGATCTCTACGAGCAGTACTTC. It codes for CASSKRTGDLYEQYF.

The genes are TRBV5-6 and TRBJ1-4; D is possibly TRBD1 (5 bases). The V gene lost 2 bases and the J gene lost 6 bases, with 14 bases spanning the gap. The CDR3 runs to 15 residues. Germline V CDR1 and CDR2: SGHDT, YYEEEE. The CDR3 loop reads CASSFGAGSYEKLFF. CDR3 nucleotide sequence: TGTGCCAGCAGCTTTGGGGCCGGTTCCTATGAAAAACTGTTTTTT.